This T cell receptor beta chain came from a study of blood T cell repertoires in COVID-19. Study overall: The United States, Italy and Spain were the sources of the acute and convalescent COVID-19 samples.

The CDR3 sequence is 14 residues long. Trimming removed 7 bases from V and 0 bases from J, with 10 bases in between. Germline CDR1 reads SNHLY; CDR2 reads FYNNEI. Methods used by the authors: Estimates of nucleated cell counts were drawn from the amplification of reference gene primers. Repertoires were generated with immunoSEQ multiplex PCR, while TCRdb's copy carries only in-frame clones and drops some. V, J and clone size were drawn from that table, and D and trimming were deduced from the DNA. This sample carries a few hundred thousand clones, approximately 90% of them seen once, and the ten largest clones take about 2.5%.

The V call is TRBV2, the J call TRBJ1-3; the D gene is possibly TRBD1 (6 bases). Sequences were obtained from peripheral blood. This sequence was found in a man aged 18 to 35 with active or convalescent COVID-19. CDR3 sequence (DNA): TGTGCCAGCATAGGACAGCCCTCTGGAAACACCATATATTTT. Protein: CASIGQPSGNTIYF.